A single sample gave rise to the 30 T cell receptor beta chains below, sequenced in a study of T cell responses to AZD1222 COVID-19 vaccine. The protocol was immunoSEQ multiplex PCR, while the TCRdb copy is restricted to in-frame clones and leaves out a portion. The profile shows 80,000 to 100,000 clones, around 89% of them singletons. Sequencing was performed on peripheral blood, taken 28 days after the second AZD1222 dose. These receptors were collected from an adult who received the AZD1222 COVID-19 vaccine.

The rearrangement joins TRBV5-4 to TRBJ2-1; D is uncertain. With 4 bases removed from V and 7 bases from J, the gap between germline ends came to 12 bases. The CDR3 spans 13 residues. Germline assignment: CDR1 SGHNT and CDR2 YYREEE (reference sequence). The CDR3 is CASSPGPENEQFF. The CDR3 DNA follows: TGTGCCAGCAGCCCTGGACCGGAAAATGAGCAGTTCTTC. Using reference TRBV5-4 and TRBJ2-1 for the parts outside the CDR3, the full variable domain is ETGVTQSPTHLIKTRGQQVTLRCSSQSGHNTVSWYQQALGQGPQFIFQYYREEENGRGNFPPRFSGLQFPNYSSELNVNALELDDSALYLCASSPGPENEQFFGPGTRLTVL.

To note about this clone: The junction does not match germline at one end; this may be a read error. The chain recombines TRBV6-1 with TRBJ1-4; the D gene is possibly TRBD1 (5 bases). From germline, CDR1 is MNHNS and CDR2 SASEGT. The CDR3 totals 16 residues. The CDR3 loop is CASSEWSGMSQSGGYF. The CDR3, as DNA: TGTGCCAGCAGTGAATGGTCAGGGATGTCCCAATCCGGCGGTTATTTT.

The rearrangement links TRBV20-1 to TRBJ1-3; a weak D match, TRBD1 (5 bases). CDR1 is DFQATT, CDR2 SNEGSKA, per germline (reference sequence). Deletions cut 3 bases from V and 7 bases from J, with 13 bases between. The CDR3 contains 13 residues. In DNA, the CDR3 is TGCAGTGCTAGTTACGAGGGGTACAACACCATATATTTT. Its protein product is CSASYEGYNTIYF.

This sequence joins TRBV2 and TRBJ1-1; tentatively, D is TRBD1 (5 bases). This CDR3 has 14 amino acids. Germline V gene sequence: CDR1 SNHLY, CDR2 FYNNEI. The V end lost 3 bases, the J end lost 6 bases, and 14 bases lay between the germline ends. The CDR3 bases are TGTGCCAGCAGTGAGATCCCAGGGAGGCCTGAAGCTTTCTTT. Translation: CASSEIPGRPEAFF.

V gene TRBV11-2 combines with J gene TRBJ1-2; D unresolved. Germline CDR1 reads SGHAT; CDR2 reads FQNNGV. V lost 1 base and J 6 bases, leaving 18 bases between the germline ends. The CDR3 extends over 16 amino acids. The CDR3 loop is CASSLGQRAWLDGYTF. DNA for the CDR3: TGTGCCAGCAGCTTAGGGCAGCGAGCGTGGTTGGATGGCTACACCTTC. The full variable domain, its missing parts supplied by reference TRBV11-2 and TRBJ1-2, is EAGVAQSPRYKIIEKRQSVAFWCNPISGHATLYWYQQILGQGPKLLIQFQNNGVVDDSQLPKDRFSAERLKGVDSTLKIQPAKLEDSAVYLCASSLGQRAWLDGYTFGSGTRLTVV.

The gene calls are TRBV6-5 and TRBJ2-7; TRBD2 might be the D (6 bases). CDR3 size: 15 residues. Per the germline V gene, CDR1 is MNHEY and CDR2 is SVGAGI. The V end lost 0 bases, the J end lost 7 bases, and 16 bases lay between the germline ends. The CDR3 nucleotides are TGTGCCAGCAGTTACTCGGGACTGGGGATCGGAGAGCAGTACTTC. It specifies CASSYSGLGIGEQYF.

The chain links TRBV7-9 to TRBJ1-4; D is possibly TRBD1 (6 bases). Trimming shortened V by 7 bases and J by 2 bases, and 11 bases separated the two germline ends. The germline CDR1 and CDR2 sequences are SEHNR and FQNEAQ (reference sequence). The CDR3 length is 14 residues. CDR3 nucleotide sequence: TGTGCCAGCAACTTCCAGGGGACTAATGAAAAACTGTTTTTT. Translated: CASNFQGTNEKLFF.

V usage is TRBV27 and J usage is TRBJ1-5; D is perhaps TRBD1 (6 bases). Per germline, CDR1 MNHEY and CDR2 SMNVEV (reference sequence). There are 15 residues in the CDR3. Trimming removed 4 bases at V and 3 bases at J, with 13 bases between. CDR3 region: CASSSLYRDNQPQHF. CDR3 sequence (DNA): TGTGCCAGCAGTTCCCTTTACAGGGACAATCAGCCCCAGCATTTT.

The rearrangement uses TRBV2 and TRBJ2-2, with D uncertain. V was clipped by 8 bases and J by 7 bases, with 5 bases between them. The CDR3 consists of 10 residues. The germline V gene has CDR1 SNHLY and CDR2 FYNNEI. Written as DNA, the CDR3 is TGTGCCAGCTGGGACGGGGAGCTGTTTTTT. Its protein is CASWDGELFF.

This chain links TRBV6-1 with TRBJ1-5, with TRBD1 identical over 8 bases. The CDR3 contains 16 residues. Germline V lookup: CDR1 MNHNS, CDR2 SASEGT. Trimming cost V 1 base and J 0 bases; bases outside gene matches: 2. The CDR3 nucleotides read TGTGCCAGCAGTGAAGGGACAGGGTTTAGCAATCAGCCCCAGCATTTT. Translation gives CASSEGTGFSNQPQHF.

The chain combines TRBV19 with TRBJ2-1, with TRBD2 as a possible D gene (6 bases). There are 15 residues in the CDR3. The germline gives CDR1 LNHDA, CDR2 SQIVND (reference sequence). Trimming pared 3 bases from V and 2 bases from J, leaving 11 bases between. CDR3: CASSMSAGTYNEQFF. Written as DNA, the CDR3 is TGTGCCAGTAGTATGTCTGCGGGGACCTACAATGAGCAGTTCTTC. Full variable domain (outside the CDR3, taken from reference TRBV19 and TRBJ2-1): DGGITQSPKYLFRKEGQNVTLSCEQNLNHDAMYWYRQDPGQGLRLIYYSQIVNDFQKGDIAEGYSVSREKKESFPLTVTSAQKNPTAFYLCASSMSAGTYNEQFFGPGTRLTVL.

In the case of this clone: The junction and the germline gene differ at one end; a read error may be behind it. The V call is TRBV27, the J call TRBJ1-6; a weak D match, TRBD1 (6 bases). CDR1 and CDR2 from the germline V gene are MNHEY and SMNVEV (reference sequence). This CDR3 is built from 15 residues. DNA for the CDR3: TGTGCCAGCAGTTCCCAACAGGGCCCAAATTCACCCCCCCACTTT. It specifies CASSSQQGPNSPPHF.

V usage is TRBV15 and J usage is TRBJ1-2, with TRBD1 as a possible D gene (5 bases). This CDR3 spans 14 amino acids. Trimming cost V 0 bases and J 8 bases, with 13 bases left between them. CDR1 and CDR2 from the germline V gene are LNHNV and YYDKDF (reference sequence). CDR3 sequence: CATSRDRSGGGYTF. Written as DNA, the CDR3 is TGTGCCACCAGCAGAGATCGGTCGGGGGGAGGCTACACCTTC. The full variable domain, its missing parts supplied by reference TRBV15 and TRBJ1-2, is DAMVIQNPRYQVTQFGKPVTLSCSQTLNHNVMYWYQQKSSQAPKLLFHYYDKDFNNEADTPDNFQSRRPNTSFCFLDIRSPGLGDTAMYLCATSRDRSGGGYTFGSGTRLTVV.

The J gene is TRBJ1-4, the V gene TRBV19; 8 bases line up with TRBD1. Germline V CDR1 and CDR2: LNHDA, SQIVND (reference sequence). The CDR3 contains 17 residues. J was trimmed by 1 base and V by 7 bases; bases with no gene match: 11. In DNA, the CDR3 is TGTGCCAGTACCCGCAGGGGGCGGATGCGAACTAATGAAAAACTGTTTTTT. Its translation: CASTRRGRMRTNEKLFF.

This rearrangement joins TRBV18 to TRBJ1-5; D may be TRBD1 (5 bases). From germline, CDR1 is KGHSH and CDR2 LQKENI. The CDR3 has 13 amino acids. Between the trimmed V and J ends, which lost 3 bases and 8 bases, there was a span of 11 bases. CDR3 loop: CASSPGPNEPQHF. CDR3 sequence (DNA): TGTGCCAGCTCACCGGGGCCTAATGAGCCCCAGCATTTT.

This clone was seen a handful of times. The chain employs TRBV7-2 and TRBJ2-1; TRBD2 is a possible D gene (6 bases). CDR3 length: 15 amino acids. V lost 3 bases and J 7 bases, leaving 16 bases between the germline ends. Germline V gene sequence: CDR1 SGHTA, CDR2 FQGNSA. Written as DNA, the CDR3 is TGTGCCAGCAGCTTCGGAGGGGCAAATAATAATGAGCAGTTCTTC. The encoded protein is CASSFGGANNNEQFF.

V and J are TRBV28 and TRBJ1-5, with no clear D. V was clipped by 1 base and J by 3 bases, with 4 bases between them. The CDR3 has 13 amino acids. Germline V CDR1 and CDR2: MDHEN, SYDVKM. CDR3 residues: CASSLFYNQPQHF. The CDR3 DNA follows: TGTGCCAGCAGTTTATTCTACAATCAGCCCCAGCATTTT.

CDR3 DNA: TGCGCCAGCAGCCAAGATCGCCCGGGGGGGTTGAACACCGGGGAGCTGTTTTTT. This codes for CASSQDRPGGLNTGELFF. The chain couples TRBV4-3 to TRBJ2-2, with TRBD2 matching over 8 bases. Germline V CDR1 and CDR2: LGHNA, YSLEER. J lost 1 base, V lost 0 bases, and 7 bases had no gene match. The CDR3 contains 18 residues.

The genes are TRBV19 and TRBJ1-2, with D perhaps TRBD1 (6 bases). Looked up from germline, CDR1 is LNHDA and CDR2 is SQIVND (reference sequence). V was trimmed by 6 bases and J by 8 bases, leaving 19 bases between them. The CDR3 is 14 amino acids. The CDR3 DNA reads as TGTGCCAGTAGAGGACAGAAGCTATCTTTAGGCTACACCTTC. This sequence encodes CASRGQKLSLGYTF.

This clone appeared a single time. DNA for the CDR3: TGTGCCAGCCCTACGGGACCCTACTCGATTAGCTCTGGGGCCAACGTCCTGACTTTC. Amino acid sequence: CASPTGPYSISSGANVLTF. The chain links TRBV7-9 to TRBJ2-6; D may correspond to TRBD1 or TRBD2 (5 bases each). Trimming cost V 8 bases and J 0 bases, with 23 bases left between them. Germline V lookup: CDR1 SEHNR, CDR2 FQNEAQ (reference sequence). This CDR3 has 19 residues.

The CDR3 is CAWNRNSYNEQFF. The CDR3 DNA reads as TGTGCCTGGAACCGAAACTCCTACAATGAGCAGTTCTTC. The genes are TRBV30 and TRBJ2-1; D unclear. Trimming took off 4 bases at V and 0 bases at J, with 7 bases between the two ends. From germline, CDR1 is GTSNPN and CDR2 SVGIG (reference sequence). The CDR3 totals 13 residues.

This clone was seen a handful of times. The CDR3 region has the DNA TGCGCCAGCAGCCGATTGACAGGGAGGGGGAACACTGAAGCTTTCTTT. Its protein product is CASSRLTGRGNTEAFF. The chain uses TRBV5-1 and TRBJ1-1, with 7 bases fitting TRBD1. With V trimmed by 4 bases and J by 1 base, 10 bases remained unmatched. CDR3 length: 16 amino acids. The germline V gene encodes CDR1 SGHRS and CDR2 YFSETQ.

The chain employs TRBV7-9 and TRBJ2-2; TRBD2 aligns across 10 bases. Losses at the gene ends were 5 bases for V and 7 bases for J; bases not matched to a gene: 13. The germline CDR1 and CDR2 sequences are SEHNR and FQNEAQ (reference sequence). The CDR3 spans 17 residues. The DNA for the CDR3 is TGTGCCAGCAGCCCGAGGCCTCGGACTAGCGGTGGCGGGGAGCTGTTTTTT. This sequence encodes CASSPRPRTSGGGELFF.

The table lists this clone with a count of one. This rearrangement joins TRBV6-6 to TRBJ1-6; TRBD1 is a possible D gene (5 bases). Trimming shortened V by 2 bases and J by 9 bases, and 14 bases separated the two germline ends. The CDR3 covers 15 residues. The germline CDR1 and CDR2 sequences are MNHNY and SVGAGI (reference sequence). CDR3 sequence reads: CASSYVGPPGSPLHF. CDR3 coding DNA: TGTGCCAGCAGTTACGTGGGGCCCCCAGGTTCACCCCTCCACTTT.

This chain connects TRBV6-1 to TRBJ1-5; D gene unclear. The germline gives CDR1 MNHNS, CDR2 SASEGT. The CDR3 spans 16 residues. V lost 3 bases and J 3 bases, leaving 15 bases between the germline ends. The CDR3 reads CASSDPYAGFNQPQHF. The CDR3 DNA reads TGTGCCAGCAGTGACCCCTACGCGGGGTTCAATCAGCCCCAGCATTTT.

This chain connects TRBV11-2 to TRBJ1-5, with D perhaps matching TRBD1 (6 bases). CDR1 SGHAT and CDR2 FQNNGV come from the germline V gene. Between the trimmed V and J ends, which lost 7 bases and 0 bases, there was a span of 22 bases. The CDR3 extends over 18 amino acids. The CDR3 loop reads CASTTQSRTASSNQPQHF. The CDR3 DNA reads as TGTGCCAGCACCACTCAGTCGCGGACAGCTAGTAGCAATCAGCCCCAGCATTTT.

This rearrangement joins TRBV5-1 to TRBJ2-3; D is unclear. Germline V lookup: CDR1 SGHRS, CDR2 YFSETQ. The CDR3 runs 15 residues. V lost 0 bases and J 1 base, leaving 9 bases between the germline ends. This CDR3 is CASSLDGGGTDTQYF. Here the CDR3 DNA reads TGCGCCAGCAGCTTGGATGGTGGTGGCACAGATACGCAGTATTTT.

This clone was counted once. V and J are TRBV6-4 and TRBJ2-6, with a possible D match to TRBD1 (6 bases). The CDR3 totals 17 residues. Trimming took off 0 bases at V and 3 bases at J, with 12 bases between the two ends. The germline gives CDR1 MRHNA, CDR2 SNTAGT. The CDR3 region is CASSDSAGEDGANVLTF. CDR3 nucleotides: TGTGCCAGCAGTGACTCGGCAGGGGAAGATGGGGCCAACGTCCTGACTTTC.

The chain recombines TRBV7-2 with TRBJ1-5; D unresolved. Trimming removed 1 base at V and 2 bases at J, with 9 bases between. Germline values: CDR1 SGHTA, CDR2 FQGNSA. There are 15 residues in the CDR3. The CDR3 DNA follows: TGTGCCAGCAGCTTAGTGGGTGGGGGCAATCAGCCCCAGCATTTT. Translated, it gives CASSLVGGGNQPQHF.

The genes are TRBV5-4 and TRBJ2-5; TRBD1 agrees at 7 bases. The CDR3 is 14 amino acids. Germline V gene sequence: CDR1 SGHNT, CDR2 YYREEE (reference sequence). Losses at the gene ends were 8 bases for V and 0 bases for J; bases not matched to a gene: 7. The CDR3 is CASRTGTDQETQYF. The DNA of the CDR3 is TGTGCCAGTAGAACCGGGACAGACCAAGAGACCCAGTACTTC.